The entry that follows covers one TCR beta chain sequence. Its antigen is still unknown. This sample's TCRbeta library carried unique molecular identifier barcodes. MiXCR, run by TCRdb on the PCR reads, gives a single entry per CDR3 protein. This sample has fewer than 150,000 distinct CDR3 sequences, with more than 20% found just once. This entry is derived from a study of T-cell reconstitution after alpha-beta-depleted transplantation in children. General study results and limits: The origin of high day-60 TCRbeta diversity in some patients lay in surviving recipient T cells and thymic progenitors. Hyperexpanded clones declined; after one year, newly produced T cells mostly supplied diversity. The origin of alpha-beta T cells about two months after transplant was reportedly several hundred expanded graft clones.

V lost 0 bases, J lost 0 bases, and 12 bases lay in between. In germline, CDR1 is SGHRS, CDR2 YFSETQ. CDR3 length: 16 amino acids. Source: PBMCs, mostly from graft donor cells, taken 180 days after TCRalphabeta/CD19-depleted stem cell transplant. The sequence was collected from a male patient aged 2 to 10 who had a stem cell transplant for chronic granulomatous disease, so the T cells may come from the graft donor. The gene calls are TRBV5-1 and TRBJ1-2, with D unclear. The CDR3 sequence is CASSLDGSRANYGYTF. As DNA, the CDR3 is TGCGCCAGCAGCTTGGATGGCAGTAGGGCTAACTATGGCTACACCTTC. The variable domain in full, with the rest retrieved from reference TRBV5-1 and TRBJ1-2, is KAGVTQTPRYLIKTRGQQVTLSCSPISGHRSVSWYQQTPGQGLQFLFEYFSETQRNKGNFPGRFSGRQFSNSRSEMNVSTLELGDSALYLCASSLDGSRANYGYTFGSGTRLTVV.